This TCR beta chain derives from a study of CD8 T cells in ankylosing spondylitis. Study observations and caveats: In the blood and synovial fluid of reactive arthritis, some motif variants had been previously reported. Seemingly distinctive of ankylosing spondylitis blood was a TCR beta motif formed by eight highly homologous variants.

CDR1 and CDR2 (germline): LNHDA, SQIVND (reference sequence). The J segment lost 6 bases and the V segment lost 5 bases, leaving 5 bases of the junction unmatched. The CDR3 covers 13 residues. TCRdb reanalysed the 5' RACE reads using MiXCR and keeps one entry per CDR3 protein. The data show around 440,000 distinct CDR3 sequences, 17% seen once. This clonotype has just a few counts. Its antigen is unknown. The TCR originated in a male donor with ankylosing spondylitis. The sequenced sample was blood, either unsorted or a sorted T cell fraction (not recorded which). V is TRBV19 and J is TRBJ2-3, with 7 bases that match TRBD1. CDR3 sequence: CASSVQGFDTQYF. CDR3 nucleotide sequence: TGTGCCAGTAGTGTACAGGGGTTTGATACGCAGTATTTT.